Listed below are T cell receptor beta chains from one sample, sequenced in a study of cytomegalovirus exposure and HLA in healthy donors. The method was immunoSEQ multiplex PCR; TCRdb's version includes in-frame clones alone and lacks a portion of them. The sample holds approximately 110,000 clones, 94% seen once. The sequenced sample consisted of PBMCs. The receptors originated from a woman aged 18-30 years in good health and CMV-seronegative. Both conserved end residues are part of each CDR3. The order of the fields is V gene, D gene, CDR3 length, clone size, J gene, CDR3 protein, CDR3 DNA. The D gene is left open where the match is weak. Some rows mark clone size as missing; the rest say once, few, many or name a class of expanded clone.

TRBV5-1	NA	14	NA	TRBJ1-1	CASSSLVQDTEAFF	TGCGCCAGCAGCTCCCTAGTACAGGACACTGAAGCTTTCTTT
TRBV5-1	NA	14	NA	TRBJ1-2	CASSLQGTDYGYTF	TGCGCCAGCAGCTTACAGGGTACTGACTATGGCTACACCTTC
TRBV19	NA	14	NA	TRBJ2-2	CASTEVAGAGELFF	TGTGCCAGTACAGAGGTAGCCGGGGCCGGGGAGCTGTTTTTT
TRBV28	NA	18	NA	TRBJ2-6	CASSLLGTLASGANVLTF	TGTGCCAGCAGTTTATTGGGGACATTGGCCTCTGGGGCCAACGTCCTGACTTTC
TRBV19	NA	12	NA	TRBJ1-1	CASGYTSGGEFF	TGTGCCAGTGGTTACACGTCCGGAGGGGAGTTCTTT
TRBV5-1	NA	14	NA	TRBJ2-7	CASSLGQGSYEQYF	TGCGCCAGCAGCTTGGGTCAGGGGAGCTACGAGCAGTACTTC
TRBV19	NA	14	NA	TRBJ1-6	CATTIGPTSGPLHF	TGTGCCACCACTATAGGCCCAACTTCGGGACCCCTCCACTTT
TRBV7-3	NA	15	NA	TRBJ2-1	CASSLTVRQSNEQFF	TGTGCCAGCAGCTTAACGGTGAGACAGAGCAATGAGCAGTTCTTC
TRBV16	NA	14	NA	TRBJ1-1	CASSQGSGWTEAFF	TGTGCCAGCAGTCAGGGGTCGGGTTGGACTGAAGCTTTCTTT
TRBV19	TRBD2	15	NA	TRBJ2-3	CASSRLAEYTDTQYF	TGTGCCAGTAGTAGACTAGCGGAATACACAGATACGCAGTATTTT
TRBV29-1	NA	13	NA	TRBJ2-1	CSVDGTIYNEQFF	TGCAGCGTTGACGGGACAATTTACAATGAGCAGTTCTTC
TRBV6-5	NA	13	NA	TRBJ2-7	CASSLTTGYEQYF	TGTGCCAGCAGTTTGACGACAGGCTACGAGCAGTACTTC
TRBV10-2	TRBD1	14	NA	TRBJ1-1	CASSHKGARWEAFF	TGCGCCAGCAGTCATAAGGGGGCTCGCTGGGAAGCTTTCTTT
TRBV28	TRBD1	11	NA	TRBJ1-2	CASSDRDGYTF	TGTGCCAGCTCGGACAGGGATGGCTACACCTTC
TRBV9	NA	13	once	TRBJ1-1	CASSPDTNTEAFF	TGTGCCAGCAGCCCGGACACGAACACTGAAGCTTTCTTT
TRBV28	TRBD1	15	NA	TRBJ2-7	CASRGGTGTTYEQYF	TGTGCCAGCAGGGGGGGGACAGGGACTACCTACGAGCAGTACTTC